The text below deals with one T cell receptor (beta chain). Its antigen target is currently unknown. Per-nucleotide qualities are absent, and no much larger clonotype sits a single base away. Compared with germline, V lacks 7 bases and J lacks 5 bases; bases without a gene match: 4. The CDR3 goes from the cysteine to the phenylalanine over 14 residues. Left in the record is the CDR3 DNA by itself, 42 bases read in frame from the first base. The germline V gene provides CDR1 SGHRS and CDR2 YFSETQ. The library relied on the immunoSEQ multiplex PCR assay. The multiplex PCR relied on a mix of 60 forward primers for TCR Vbeta segments and 13 reverse primers for TCR Jbeta segments. A multiplex PCR assay on genomic DNA amplified the CDR3 region of rearranged TCR beta genes. The amplified TCR beta libraries were sequenced on the Illumina HiSeq System as 87-base-pair reads. As for the original processing: A later analysis counted about 82 million unique TCR beta chains across the 666 repertoires, and 9.5 million to 11 million of these chains were shared by at least two donors. Raw reads were error-corrected and collapsed into unique sequences with a nearest-neighbor algorithm that merged closely related sequences to remove PCR and sequencing errors. CDR3 sequences were aligned to IMGT reference sequences to assign V, D and J gene segments. For a sequence to be retained, a match of at least six nucleotides to both a V gene segment and a J gene segment was required. A rearrangement was called productive if the CDR3 had no stop codons and remained in frame with V and J, and every other rearrangement was called non-productive. Following IMGT convention, CDR3 was defined as the stretch from the second conserved V-encoded cysteine to the conserved J-encoded phenylalanine. The earlier analysis of about 640 of the donors excluded any sequence lacking an unambiguous match to a single V gene segment. In an earlier analysis of roughly 500 of the donors, V segments were called functional above 56.7% productive rearrangements and were called segregating when the between-donor standard deviation exceeded 5%. A statistical classification framework was built for diagnosing cytomegalovirus status from the catalog of TCR beta chain sequences. A later analysis assigned V and J genes by comparing TCR nucleotide sequences with IMGT/GENE-DB human TR gene sequences. A later analysis assigned CDR3 sequences and most-parsimonious VDJ recombination scenarios with the TCRdist pipeline. A later analysis defined each TCR beta chain by its CDR3 amino acid sequence plus V-gene family, and excluded reads lacking a unique V-gene family. To address suspected cross-contamination and a sequencing artifact, a later analysis removed approximately 600 highly shared, low-generation-probability nucleotide sequences. In a later analysis, a clonal expansion index was calculated for each public chain from normalized within-repertoire ranks of inferred template counts. Generation probabilities in a later analysis came from a VDJ recombination model fitted to out-of-frame rearrangements, and those results were checked against IGoR. A later analysis scored TCR-TCR, TCR-HLA and TCR-CMV co-occurrence with hypergeometric tests, applying a repertoire-size bias correction to TCR pairs. In a later analysis, false discovery rates were estimated by permuting HLA or CMV assignments 20 times. In a later analysis, co-occurring TCRs were grouped using DBSCAN, with TCRdist sequence similarity added in when clustering inside HLA-allele-positive subsets. Repertoires with fewer than 30,000 or more than 120,000 public chains were left out of co-occurrence clustering, as were about 5 repertoires with anomalous nucleotide sharing. Entries here come from immuneACCESS through TCRdb and include only in-frame sequences with V and J called. Some clones fail to appear in such tables; in the studies checked, an unresolved V gene covers under half of the shortfall, and the cause of the remainder is unknown. The DNA gave D and trimming, while V, J and clone size come from that table. The sample table holds approximately 120,000 clones, of which roughly four fifths were seen once. The biggest ten clones account for around 5.8% of the sample.

These data belong to a study of cytomegalovirus exposure and HLA in healthy donors (dated by TCRdb to 2015 to 2018). A note on the overall study: An earlier analysis of some 600 of the donors reported about 260 Gb of sequence data and around 120 million unique TCR beta sequences obtained from approximately 180 million T cells. About 300 gigabases of sequencing data and roughly 81 million unique TCR sequences made up an early release that covered approximately 650 HLA-typed donors. The genetic ancestry cluster associated with self-reported Caucasian donors included over 65% of the approximately 410 genotyped donors. The aim of the study was to test whether cataloging public T cell receptors could identify signatures of past pathogen exposure. The T cell repertoires of around 670 subjects were profiled by immunosequencing and related to cytomegalovirus serostatus. In addition to the first cohort of around 670 subjects, a separate validation cohort of 130 or so different subjects was used. The study combined high-throughput TCR immunosequencing, statistical association of individual TCRs with disease status, and machine learning to predict cytomegalovirus infection status. A later analysis re-examined previously published TCR beta repertoires from hundreds of donors and added high-resolution HLA genotyping to investigate patterns of TCR occurrence. The later analysis used no new phenotypic data to find candidate immune exposures, relying instead on TCR beta sequences and their occurrence across donors. To decide whether each TCR beta V gene segment behaved as functional or pseudogenic, an earlier analysis of over 500 of the donors relied on high-throughput TCR beta sequencing. Donor age, sex, ethnicity and CMV serostatus were compiled together with the repertoire data. In a later genetic analysis, genome-wide SNP genotypes for 398 of the 666 donors were used, and that subset was treated as a discovery cohort. Every discovery cohort repertoire had been produced on one sequencing platform. Class I and class II HLA loci were covered by the typing at four-digit resolution. Typing coverage differed by locus: A, B, C, DRB1 and DQB1 were typed in roughly 620-630 donors, DQA1 in roughly 510, DPA1 in around 610, and DPB1 in 450 to 490. About five DR-DQ haplotypes were treated as single units for association and clustering because of strong linkage in the cohort. Across some 400 genotyped donors of the cohort, an average of roughly 230,000 unique TCR beta nucleotide sequences per donor were sequenced, and roughly 20% of those sequences were non-productive. On the study overall, not on this receptor specifically: A few of the identified cytomegalovirus-associated TCR beta chains were confirmed in vitro to be specific for cytomegalovirus antigens. A further reported finding was that TCR beta sequences accurately predicted the HLA-A and HLA-B alleles for most subjects in the first cohort. A total of fewer than 200 TCR beta chains were listed by the study as associated with cytomegalovirus. Assigning TCR associations to individual alleles was difficult when HLA alleles, especially DR and DQ, strongly co-occurred. A cluster of highly shared sequence variants was judged likely to be a technical artifact of the sequencing pipeline. In an earlier analysis of some 540 of the donors, most TCR beta V segments appeared in productive rearrangements about 87% or about 30% of the time, broadly matching IMGT annotations. For the cohort, immune exposure information was limited to CMV serostatus. In a later analysis, most CMV-associated TCR beta chains were found to appear HLA-restricted, with HLA associations seemingly driven largely by CMV exposure. While some public TCRs were present in many individuals, most TCR sequences turned up only very rarely across donors. Over 15 rarely observed V segments, including chromosome 9 orphons, were excluded from the earlier analysis of approximately 600 of the donors because counts were too low. Only TCR beta chains were sequenced in this cohort, and the absence of alpha or paired-chain data limited detectable features. Correlated functional status among segregating V segments might reflect linkage disequilibrium, but an unknown experimental factor could not be ruled out. V-gene and J-gene trimming of TCR beta chains was associated with a missense DCLRE1C variant in a later genetic analysis, and the association was replicated in an independent cohort. Cytomegalovirus status was reported to be diagnosed by the classifier with high specificity and sensitivity in both the original and validation cohorts. According to a later genetic analysis, donors in an Asian-associated ancestry cluster had fewer N-insertions in productive TCRs than the approximately 630-donor mean. The 87-base-pair reads could not distinguish some IMGT-functional V segments, including TRBV6-2 and TRBV6-3, so those segments were excluded. The authors suggested that the approach could potentially be generalized to other disease states and immunological phenotypes. Presence/absence analyses assumed roughly uniform sequencing depth across donors, an assumption that may not hold. Compared with equally common non-associated chains, HLA-associated TCR beta chains in a later analysis were more clonally expanded and had lower generation probabilities. According to a later analysis, parvovirus B19, influenza, CMV and Epstein-Barr virus appeared linked to several top co-occurrence clusters. A later analysis associated approximately 17,000 TCR beta sequences with specific HLA alleles at a false discovery rate of 0.05. According to a later analysis, TCR association rates differed among HLA loci, with DRB1 alleles showing the most associated TCRs and HLA-C alleles showing the fewest. Because HLA typing was unavailable for some donors at each locus, only the typed subset was used in association tests.

The cohort was made up of about 610 healthy bone marrow donors. Cohort members were all nominally healthy when sampled, although unrecorded immune exposures were likely present. The donor tested CMV seronegative and was one of the 352 seronegative cohort members. A peripheral blood sample was collected from each donor, and TCR beta sequencing was performed on peripheral blood mononuclear cells. Genomic DNA was extracted from the blood cell samples with the Qiagen DNeasy Blood Extraction Kit. The clonotype comes from a woman aged 40 to 49 in good health and CMV-seronegative. Sequenced sample: PBMCs. Recombination connected TRBV5-1 to TRBJ2-5, with TRBD2 identical over 14 junction bases. The CDR3 protein: CASGGLAGAETQYF. The nucleotide sequence is given as TGCGCCAGCGGGGGACTAGCGGGAGCCGAGACCCAGTACTTC.